This T cell receptor beta chain was recorded in a study of graft-versus-host responses after intestinal transplantation. The CDR3 runs 14 residues. V lost 4 bases to trimming and J lost 7 bases; unmatched junction nucleotides: 10. Germline loops: CDR1 SGDLS, CDR2 YYNGEE. This clone was seen a single time. Its antigen is still unknown. Study-wide findings and caveats: Investigators detected GvH clones in recipient marrow, with some emerging earlier in ileum or blood.

TCRdb's copy holds only in-frame clones and misses some; the assay was immunoSEQ multiplex PCR. The sample contains some 24,000 clones, 70% to 90% of which appear only once. The clonotype comes from a human patient who received an intestinal transplant, so some T cells may come from the graft donor. The genes are TRBV9 and TRBJ2-7, with 8 bases lining up with TRBD1. This sample comprised PBMCs, obtained approximately 450 days after intestinal transplant. The CDR3 DNA reads TGTGCCAGCAGCCCGAGGGATGGGGACAGGGAGCAGTACTTC. The encoded protein is CASSPRDGDREQYF.